The 6 T cell receptor beta chains listed next were all sequenced from one sample in a study of T cells in Graves' hyperthyroidism and ophthalmopathy. Amplified regions were TCR beta CDR3 sequences from RNA transcripts. HTBI primers were used for first-round RT-PCR of the TCR CDR3. One entry per CDR3 protein, called by TCRdb with MiXCR from the multiplex PCR reads. The data hold fewer than 450,000 distinct CDR3 sequences, with about a sixth observed a single time. Sequenced sample: blood. All receptors come from a woman in her 30s with Graves' hyperthyroidism that later progressed to Graves' ophthalmopathy.

This clonotype came up a few times. A much larger clone lies a single base off, so this may be a read error. V usage is TRBV28 and J usage is TRBJ2-7, with D possibly being TRBD1 (6 bases). Germline lookup yields CDR1 MDHEN and CDR2 SYDVKM. The CDR3 has 15 residues. Trimming took off 3 bases at V and 5 bases at J, with 17 bases between the two ends. The CDR3, as DNA: TGTGCCAGCAGTTTTTGGGGGCCGGGTAGCGACGAGCAGTACTTC. Translation gives CASSFWGPGSDEQYF.

This clonotype was counted many times. The chain recombines TRBV19 with TRBJ2-2, with D possibly TRBD1 on 6 matching bases. The germline CDR1 and CDR2 sequences are LNHDA and SQIVND (reference sequence). V was trimmed by 8 bases and J by 1 base, leaving 20 bases between them. This CDR3 is built from 17 residues. CDR3 coding DNA: TGTGCCAGTTTCTATCACCCAGGGGCGAAGAACACCGGGGAGCTGTTTTTT. Its translation is CASFYHPGAKNTGELFF.

The gene calls are TRBV14 and TRBJ2-2; TRBD1 aligns across 9 bases. Germline trimming cut 3 bases from V and 7 bases from J; bases unmatched to any gene: 9. CDR1 and CDR2 (germline): SGHDN, FVKESK. CDR3 length: 16 residues. CDR3 region: CASSHPGTGFVGELFF. For the CDR3, the DNA is TGTGCCAGCAGCCATCCCGGGACAGGGTTTGTCGGGGAGCTGTTTTTT.

The chain uses TRBV20-1 and TRBJ2-7, with 8 bases fitting TRBD1. Germline lookup yields CDR1 DFQATT and CDR2 SNEGSKA (reference sequence). With V trimmed by 0 bases and J by 2 bases, 6 bases remained unmatched. The length of the CDR3 is 15 residues. This CDR3 reads CSARDPGQATYEQYF. CDR3 bases: TGCAGTGCTAGAGATCCGGGACAGGCGACCTACGAGCAGTACTTC.

The chain couples TRBV6-5 to TRBJ2-5; 10 bases fit TRBD1. After removal of 4 bases from V and 5 bases from J, the junction contained 10 bases not matched to a gene. The CDR3 sequence is 16 residues long. CDR1 MNHEY and CDR2 SVGAGI come from the germline V gene. The CDR3, as DNA: TGTGCCAGCAGTTCCCCAGGACAGGGGGTGGGGGAGACCCAGTACTTC. Its protein is CASSSPGQGVGETQYF.

This clonotype showed up just a few times. This chain joins TRBV20-1 and TRBJ1-6; 8 bases agree with TRBD1. Unmatched junction bases numbered 3, after V lost 3 bases and J lost 8 bases. The CDR3 sequence is 13 residues long. From germline, CDR1 is DFQATT and CDR2 SNEGSKA (reference sequence). CDR3 DNA sequence: TGCAGTGCTAGGGCGGACAGGGATTCACCCCTCCACTTT. This gives the protein CSARADRDSPLHF.